The rows below give T cell receptor beta chains drawn from one sample of a study of T cell repertoires in cytomegalovirus infection. One entry per CDR3 protein results from TCRdb running MiXCR on the reads. The table includes roughly 200,000 distinct CDR3 sequences, roughly a sixth detected once. Sequencing was performed on CD8+ T cells from PBMCs. The receptors here all came from a human donor in good health (CMV status not recorded). Some clones in this sample may be carry-over from other donors' samples. CDR3s include the opening cysteine and the closing phenylalanine or tryptophan. Fields, in order: CDR3 length, J gene, D gene, V gene, clone size, CDR3 DNA, CDR3 protein. D genes are given only for firm matches. Clone size is given for some rows only: seen once, a few or many times, or a class if the clone is expanded.

16 | TRBJ2-3 | TRBD2 | TRBV20-1 | NA | TGCAGTGCTAGAGATCGGCTTAGCGGGGGAGGGGATACGCAGTATTTT | CSARDRLSGGGDTQYF
20 | TRBJ1-3 | NA | TRBV7-9 | NA | TGTGCCAGCAGCTTTCCTGCTCGATGGAAGGAGCCGGTGTCTGGAAACACCATATATTTT | CASSFPARWKEPVSGNTIYF
15 | TRBJ2-7 | TRBD1 | TRBV27 | few | TGTGCCAGCAGCCAAATAGATAGACAGGGCGAGGAGCAGTACTTC | CASSQIDRQGEEQYF
15 | TRBJ2-3 | TRBD1 | TRBV12-3/TRBV12-4 | NA | TGTGCCAGCAGTTTCAACAGGGGCTACACAGATACGCAGTATTTT | CASSFNRGYTDTQYF
16 | TRBJ2-2 | NA | TRBV29-1 | few | TGCAGCGTGACCCCGGACAGACTAGGGGACACCGGGGAGCTGTTTTTT | CSVTPDRLGDTGELFF
14 | TRBJ1-1 | NA | TRBV7-3 | NA | TGTGCCAGCAGCCTGGCGGGGGGTTCCACTGAACCTTTCTTT | CASSLAGGSTEPFF
15 | TRBJ2-3 | NA | TRBV12-3/TRBV12-4 | NA | TGTGCCAGCAGTTCGGTCCGAACTAGCACAGATACGCAGTATTTT | CASSSVRTSTDTQYF
15 | TRBJ2-1 | TRBD2 | TRBV6-2/TRBV6-3 | NA | TGTGCCAGCAGTTACTATGCGGGGGCCTACAATGAGCAGTTCTTC | CASSYYAGAYNEQFF
16 | TRBJ1-5 | TRBD1 | TRBV28 | few | TGTGCCATCGTACCCGGGACAGAAGTAAGCAATCAGCCCCAGCATTTT | CAIVPGTEVSNQPQHF
15 | TRBJ2-5 | TRBD2 | TRBV7-2 | NA | TGTGCCAGCAGCTTGCGGCGGGGGGGCCGAGAGACCCAGTACTTC | CASSLRRGGRETQYF
16 | TRBJ2-2 | TRBD1 | TRBV28 | few | TGTGCCAGCAGTTGGAGGGACAGGGCGAACACCGGGGAGCTGTTTTTT | CASSWRDRANTGELFF
15 | TRBJ2-7 | NA | TRBV4-2 | few | TGTGCCAGCAGCCAAGAAGGCTTTGACGGCTACGAGCAGTACTTC | CASSQEGFDGYEQYF
12 | TRBJ1-5 | NA | TRBV7-9 | NA | TGTGCCAGCAGCAGGGGGAGTCAGCCCCAGCATTTT | CASSRGSQPQHF
13 | TRBJ2-7 | NA | TRBV14 | NA | TGTGCCAGCAGCCAAGTGGGCCCGGACGAGCAGTACTTC | CASSQVGPDEQYF
15 | TRBJ1-1 | NA | TRBV7-2 | few | TGTGCCAGCAGCTTAGAGTCGGACTTTCGGCCTGAAGCTTTCTTT | CASSLESDFRPEAFF
15 | TRBJ2-1 | TRBD1 | TRBV6-1 | few | TGTGCCAGCAGCGTTTGGGACAGGGGTAACAATGAGCAGTTCTTC | CASSVWDRGNNEQFF
12 | TRBJ1-1 | NA | TRBV7-9 | few | TGTGCCAGCAGTGGGGGCTGGACTGAAGCTTTCTTT | CASSGGWTEAFF
13 | TRBJ2-7 | NA | TRBV7-2 | few | TGTGCCAGCAGCTTCGGGCAGCTCTACGAGCAGTACTTC | CASSFGQLYEQYF
14 | TRBJ2-4 | NA | TRBV12-3/TRBV12-4 | NA | TGTGCCAGCAGTTTTACCGGGCCTAAGAACATTCAGTACTTC | CASSFTGPKNIQYF
13 | TRBJ1-1 | NA | TRBV6-2/TRBV6-3 | NA | TGTGCCAGCAGTTACCCAGTGAACACTGAAGCTTTCTTT | CASSYPVNTEAFF